The entry below describes one T cell receptor beta chain. Its target is not known. A second PCR, run for 7 to 11 cycles, used a sample-barcoded 5' primer plus a J-beta primer mix. TCRdb ran MiXCR on the 5' RACE reads and lists one entry per CDR3 protein. The sample records 850,000 to 1,300,000 distinct CDR3 sequences, over 35% being singletons. This sample is part of a study of blood T cells in healthy people across ages. V dropped 0 bases and J dropped 7 bases, with 12 bases sitting between them. The V gene's germline CDR1 is DFQATT and CDR2 SNEGSKA (reference sequence). The CDR3 totals 13 residues. Overall study results and limits: The study lacked donor CMV status, which possibly confounded expanded clonotype changes.

The receptor's source is an older woman in good health. Sequencing used blood. The genes are TRBV20-1 and TRBJ1-2, with D uncertain. CDR3 in amino acids: CSARDGTRGGYTF. The CDR3 coding sequence is TGCAGTGCTAGAGATGGTACCCGGGGTGGCTACACCTTC.